This TCR beta chain was recovered during a study of blood T cell repertoires in COVID-19. Across the study: From T cells, B-cell-depleted T cells, or PBMCs came the material, which was cDNA or gDNA.

It was during active infection that Seattle patients were enrolled and then longitudinally followed. Germline V gene data show CDR1 as MNHEY and CDR2 as SVGAGI. CDR3 size: 14 residues. V lost 6 bases to trimming and J lost 4 bases; unmatched junction nucleotides: 8. Authors' processing steps: For nucleated cells, counts were estimated from reference gene primer amplification. The table came from immunoSEQ multiplex PCR; TCRdb's copy has only in-frame clones and leaves some out. The DNA gave D and trimming, while V, J and clone size come from that table. Of about 360,000 clones listed, around nine tenths are singletons.

The chain is built from TRBV6-5 and TRBJ2-7; 8 nucleotides match TRBD1. The specimen was peripheral blood. The source is a woman aged 55-70 years with COVID-19, enrolled during active disease. CDR3: CASSTDRVGYEQYF. The DNA of the CDR3 is TGTGCCAGCAGCACGGACAGGGTAGGGTACGAGCAGTACTTC.